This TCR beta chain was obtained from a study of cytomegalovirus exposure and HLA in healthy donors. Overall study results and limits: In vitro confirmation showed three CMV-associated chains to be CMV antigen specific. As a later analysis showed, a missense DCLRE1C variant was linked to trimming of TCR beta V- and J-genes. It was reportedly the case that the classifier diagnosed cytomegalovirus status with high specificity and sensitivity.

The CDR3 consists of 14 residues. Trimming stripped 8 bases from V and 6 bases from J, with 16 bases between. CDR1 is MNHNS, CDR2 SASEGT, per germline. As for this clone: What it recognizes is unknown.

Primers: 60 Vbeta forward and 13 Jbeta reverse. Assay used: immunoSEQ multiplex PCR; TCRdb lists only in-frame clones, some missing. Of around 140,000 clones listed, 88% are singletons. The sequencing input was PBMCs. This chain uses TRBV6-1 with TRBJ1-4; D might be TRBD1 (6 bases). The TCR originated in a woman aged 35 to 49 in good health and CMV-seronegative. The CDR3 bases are TGTGCCAGCCTCCTGGGGGGGCTAGATGAAAAACTGTTTTTT. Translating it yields CASLLGGLDEKLFF.